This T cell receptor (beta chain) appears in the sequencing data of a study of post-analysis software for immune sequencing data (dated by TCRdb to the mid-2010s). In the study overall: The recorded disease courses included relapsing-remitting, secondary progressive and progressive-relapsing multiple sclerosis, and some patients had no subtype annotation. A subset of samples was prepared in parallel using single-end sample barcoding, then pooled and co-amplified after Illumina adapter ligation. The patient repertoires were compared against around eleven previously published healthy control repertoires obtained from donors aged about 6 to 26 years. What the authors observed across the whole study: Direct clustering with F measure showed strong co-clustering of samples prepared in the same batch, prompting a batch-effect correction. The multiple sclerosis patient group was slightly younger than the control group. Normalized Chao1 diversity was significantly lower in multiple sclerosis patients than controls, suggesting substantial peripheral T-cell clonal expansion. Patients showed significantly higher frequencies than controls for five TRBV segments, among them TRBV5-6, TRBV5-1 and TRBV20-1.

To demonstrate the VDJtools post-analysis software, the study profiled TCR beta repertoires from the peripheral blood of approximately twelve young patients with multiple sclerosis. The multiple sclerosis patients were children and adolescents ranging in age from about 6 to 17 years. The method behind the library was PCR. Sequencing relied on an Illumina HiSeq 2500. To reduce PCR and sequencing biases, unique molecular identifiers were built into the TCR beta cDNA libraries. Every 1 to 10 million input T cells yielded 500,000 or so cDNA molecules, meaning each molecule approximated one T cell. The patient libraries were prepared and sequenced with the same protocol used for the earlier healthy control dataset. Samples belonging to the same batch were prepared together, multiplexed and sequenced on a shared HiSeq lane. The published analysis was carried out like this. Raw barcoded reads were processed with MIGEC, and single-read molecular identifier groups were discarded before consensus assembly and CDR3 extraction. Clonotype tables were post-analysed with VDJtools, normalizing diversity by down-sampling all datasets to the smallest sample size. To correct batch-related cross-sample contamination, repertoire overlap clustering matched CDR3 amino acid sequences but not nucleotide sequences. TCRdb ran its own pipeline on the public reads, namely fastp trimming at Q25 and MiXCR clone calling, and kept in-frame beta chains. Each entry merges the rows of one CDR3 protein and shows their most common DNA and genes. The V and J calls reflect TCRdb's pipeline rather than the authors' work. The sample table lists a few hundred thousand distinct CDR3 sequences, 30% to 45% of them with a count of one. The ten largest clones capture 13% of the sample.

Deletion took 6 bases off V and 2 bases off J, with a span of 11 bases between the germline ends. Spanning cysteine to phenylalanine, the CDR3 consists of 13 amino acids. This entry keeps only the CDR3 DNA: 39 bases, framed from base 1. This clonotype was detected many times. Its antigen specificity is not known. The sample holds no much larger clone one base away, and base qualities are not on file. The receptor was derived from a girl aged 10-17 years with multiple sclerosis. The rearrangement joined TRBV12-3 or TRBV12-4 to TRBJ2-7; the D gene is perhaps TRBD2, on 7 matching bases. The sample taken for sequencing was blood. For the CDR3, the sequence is CASSPGGPYEQYF. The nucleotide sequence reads TGTGCCAGCAGCCCCGGGGGGCCCTACGAGCAGTACTTC.